The table lists the clone carrying this TCR beta chain with a few counts. The antigen is not known. After roughly 11 days in culture, the CD4+ T cells were isolated. PCR-confirmed SARS-CoV-2 infection occurred in the person between March and December 2020. This entry belongs to a study of vaccination effects on CD4 cells after COVID-19. Study-wide background: Specimens were obtained from a couple of convalescent patients 16 days and one week prior to vaccination. Peptides at roughly 10 ug/ml and IL-2 at around 9.3 IU/ml were added to some 1.9 million PBMC per well.

Trimming took off 3 bases at V and 1 base at J, with 6 bases between the two ends. The length of the CDR3 is 13 residues. Some clones are missing from TCRdb's copy, which holds only in-frame ones; the method was immunoSEQ multiplex PCR. The profile shows about 46,000 clones, about 70% of them singletons. This chain links TRBV12-3 or TRBV12-4 with TRBJ1-1; D remains ambiguous. The sequencing used CD4+ T cells from PBMCs cultured without peptide, collected before COVID-19 vaccination. The TCR comes from a human donor who had a prior SARS-CoV-2 infection. CDR3 amino acids: CASSFKSNTEAFF. DNA for the CDR3: TGTGCCAGCAGTTTTAAGTCGAACACTGAAGCTTTCTTT.